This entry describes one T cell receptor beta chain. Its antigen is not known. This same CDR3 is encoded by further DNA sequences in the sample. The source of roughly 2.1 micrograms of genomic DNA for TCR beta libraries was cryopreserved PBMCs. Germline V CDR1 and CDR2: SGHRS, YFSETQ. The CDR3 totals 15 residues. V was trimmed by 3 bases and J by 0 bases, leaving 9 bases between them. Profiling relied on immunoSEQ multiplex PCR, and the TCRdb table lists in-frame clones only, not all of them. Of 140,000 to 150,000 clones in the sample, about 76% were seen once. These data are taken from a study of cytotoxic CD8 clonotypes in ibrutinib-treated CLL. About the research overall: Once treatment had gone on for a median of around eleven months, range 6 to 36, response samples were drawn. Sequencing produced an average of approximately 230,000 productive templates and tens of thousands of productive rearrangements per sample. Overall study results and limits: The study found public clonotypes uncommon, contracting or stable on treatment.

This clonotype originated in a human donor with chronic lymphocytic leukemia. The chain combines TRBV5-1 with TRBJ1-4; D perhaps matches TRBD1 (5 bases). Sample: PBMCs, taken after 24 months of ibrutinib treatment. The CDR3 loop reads CASSSQGATNEKLFF. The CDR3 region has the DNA TGCGCCAGCAGCTCCCAGGGCGCAACTAATGAAAAACTGTTTTTT.